The present entry profiles one T cell receptor (beta chain) with its context. Reverse transcription of all isolated RNA meant that expressed TCRB transcripts were sequenced. The data were produced by immunoSEQ multiplex PCR, yet TCRdb's version contains in-frame clones alone and is incomplete. The sample holds 350,000 to 450,000 clones, roughly 15% seen once. This CDR3 region has 17 residues. CDR1 and CDR2 from the germline V gene are MGHRA and YSYEKL. With 0 bases removed from V and 1 base from J, the gap between germline ends came to 14 bases. This specimen comes from a study of beta chain features in type 1 diabetes.

Sequencing was done on a sample of naive CD4+ T cells from blood. This chain links TRBV4-1 with TRBJ2-3, with D possibly being TRBD2 (5 bases). This sequence was found in a woman younger than 30 in good health. CDR3 loop: CASSQERASTGTDTQYF. CDR3 nucleotide sequence: TGCGCCAGCAGCCAAGAAAGGGCTAGCACGGGCACAGATACGCAGTATTTT.